The present entry profiles one TCR beta chain with its context. These data come from a study of blood T cell repertoires in COVID-19. Turning to the study itself: Sites in the United States, Italy and Spain provided acute and convalescent COVID-19 samples.

The germline gives CDR1 MDHEN, CDR2 SYDVKM. V lost 5 bases and J lost 6; bases outside the gene matches: 13. The CDR3 consists of 16 residues. Authors' analysis steps: Amplification of reference gene primers provided the estimated nucleated cell counts. Only in-frame clones appear in the TCRdb table, and some are missing; sequencing was by immunoSEQ multiplex PCR. D and trimming come from the DNA, and the V and J calls and clone size come from that table. In the table there are 200,000 to 300,000 clones, more than 75% of which are singletons. Seattle's cohort entered during active infection and was followed longitudinally.

The receptor's source is a woman aged 80 or over with COVID-19, enrolled during active disease. The chain couples TRBV28 to TRBJ1-1; 9 bases are a match to TRBD1. Sequenced sample: peripheral blood. The CDR3 sequence is CASSPSLGGQGPEAFF. The CDR3 DNA is TGTGCCAGCAGTCCGAGCTTGGGGGGACAGGGCCCTGAAGCTTTCTTT.